The clone carrying this TCR beta chain has more than one count but fewer than ten. Trimming pared 1 base from V and 2 bases from J, leaving 2 bases between. Germline CDR1 reads GTSNPN; CDR2 reads SVGIG (reference sequence). CDR3 length: 11 amino acids. Construction of the TCR beta libraries employed iRepertoire HTBI primers in conjunction with Arm-PCR of CDR3 regions. Per the study methods: From all samples, identification returned 14 TRBJ and 60 to 80 TRBV segments. TCRdb recomputed calls from the multiplex PCR reads with MiXCR, one row per CDR3 protein. The V and J calls reflect TCRdb's pipeline rather than the authors' work. The data show 350,000 to 450,000 distinct CDR3 sequences, with approximately 15% seen just once and under 9% held by the top ten. This sample was taken from a study of regulatory T cells in long-lasting Graves disease. Specified time point: newly diagnosed GD, antithyroid drugs for less than 3 months. From RNA extracted from PBMCs, the TCR library was made. Diagnosing Graves' disease relied on the American Thyroid Association guidelines.

This same sample was also part of a study on T cells in Graves' hyperthyroidism and ophthalmopathy. That study reports: With the HTBI primer set, the TCR CDR3 went through a first round of RT-PCR.

The TCR was taken from a woman between 40 and 50 years old with Graves disease. This sequence joins TRBV30 and TRBJ1-1; D remains ambiguous. The sequenced sample was peripheral blood mononuclear cells (PBMCs), obtained at new diagnosis, from a patient treated with antithyroid drugs. The CDR3 DNA sequence: TGTGCCTGGAGTGATAACACTGAAGCTTTCTTT. Amino acid sequence: CAWSDNTEAFF.